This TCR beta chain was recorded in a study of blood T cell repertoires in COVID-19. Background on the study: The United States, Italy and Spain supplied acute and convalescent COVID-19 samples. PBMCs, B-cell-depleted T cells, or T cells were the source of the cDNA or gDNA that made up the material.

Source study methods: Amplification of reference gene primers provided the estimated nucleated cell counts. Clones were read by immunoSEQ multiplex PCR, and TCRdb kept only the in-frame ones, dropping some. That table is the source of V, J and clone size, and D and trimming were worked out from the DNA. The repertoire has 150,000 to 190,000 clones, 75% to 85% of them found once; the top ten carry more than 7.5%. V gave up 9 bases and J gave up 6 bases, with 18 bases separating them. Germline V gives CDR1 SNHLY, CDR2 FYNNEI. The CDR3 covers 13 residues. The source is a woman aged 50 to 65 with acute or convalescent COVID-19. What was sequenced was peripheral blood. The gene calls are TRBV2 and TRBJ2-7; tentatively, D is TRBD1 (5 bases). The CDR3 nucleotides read TGTGCCAGTCACCAATCCCCTAGGGGCGAGCAGTACTTC. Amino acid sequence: CASHQSPRGEQYF. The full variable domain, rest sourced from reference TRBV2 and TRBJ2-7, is EPEVTQTPSHQVTQMGQEVILRCVPISNHLYFYWYRQILGQKVEFLVSFYNNEISEKSEIFDDQFSVERPDGSNFTLKIRSTKLEDSAMYFCASHQSPRGEQYFGPGTRLTVT.